These 8 T cell receptor beta chains came from one sample sequenced in a study of response to subunit inactivated influenza vaccine. TCRdb called the RT-PCR reads again in MiXCR, with one record for every CDR3 protein. The data hold hundreds of thousands of distinct CDR3 sequences, with about 15% observed a single time. This sample comprised PBMCs from blood, obtained about 14 days before vaccination. The origin of the receptors is a middle-aged man who received an inactivated influenza vaccine.

The chain has TRBV29-1 and TRBJ1-2; possible D gene TRBD1, 5 bases. Germline V gene lookup returns CDR1 SQVTM and CDR2 ANQGSEA. The CDR3 is made up of 12 amino acids. V was trimmed by 3 bases and J by 4 bases, leaving 9 bases between them. The CDR3 sequence: CSVDDRLYGYTF. The CDR3 DNA follows: TGCAGCGTTGATGACAGACTCTATGGCTACACCTTC.

This clonotype was seen repeatedly, ten times or more. The chain employs TRBV20-1 and TRBJ1-1, with D possibly TRBD1 on 5 matching bases. Between the trimmed V and J ends, which lost 6 bases and 4 bases, there was a span of 15 bases. The V gene's germline CDR1 is DFQATT and CDR2 SNEGSKA (reference sequence). This CDR3 spans 13 amino acids. CDR3 nucleotide sequence: TGCAGTGCGGATGACGGGACCATCACTGAAGCTTTCTTT. Protein sequence: CSADDGTITEAFF.

This clonotype was detected only a few times. V is TRBV27 and J is TRBJ1-1; tentative D call: TRBD1 (5 bases). The germline CDR1 and CDR2 sequences are MNHEY and SMNVEV (reference sequence). The CDR3 has 15 amino acids. V dropped 6 bases and J dropped 1 base, with 15 bases sitting between them. The CDR3 DNA follows: TGTGCCAGCAGCCAAGGGCCGGGGACGAACACTGAAGCTTTCTTT. It specifies CASSQGPGTNTEAFF.

This clonotype has just a few counts. The rearrangement uses TRBV18 and TRBJ2-7; D is unclear. The CDR3 has 14 residues. Germline lookup yields CDR1 KGHSH and CDR2 LQKENI. V gave up 0 bases and J gave up 5 bases, with 11 bases separating them. The CDR3 spells CASSPPMGSDEQYF. Here the CDR3 DNA reads TGTGCCAGCTCACCACCGATGGGGTCCGACGAGCAGTACTTC.

This clonotype was counted between two and nine times. J is TRBJ2-1 and V is TRBV18; 8 bases map to TRBD2. Germline CDR1 reads KGHSH; CDR2 reads LQKENI. CDR3 length equals 12 residues. Trimming took 5 bases from V and 12 from J; bases not matched to a gene: 6. CDR3 DNA: TGTGCCAGCTCAATAGCGGGGTTCGCGCAGTTCTTC. It codes for CASSIAGFAQFF.

This clonotype came up a few times. This chain joins TRBV6-2 or TRBV6-3 and TRBJ2-1; TRBD2 is a possible D gene (5 bases). The germline CDR1 and CDR2 sequences are MNHEY and SVGEGT. The CDR3 totals 17 residues. Trimming pared 6 bases from V and 3 bases from J, leaving 21 bases between. CDR3 DNA sequence: TGTGCCAGCAGCCCCATGGACGGGGTACTCGGCTACAATGAGCAGTTCTTC. Its translation is CASSPMDGVLGYNEQFF.

This clonotype was counted many times. The chain employs TRBV12-3 or TRBV12-4 and TRBJ2-3; D possibly corresponds to TRBD2 (6 bases). V gave up 6 bases and J gave up 0 bases, with 13 bases separating them. The CDR3 has 15 amino acids. The CDR3 sequence is CASRATGGSTDTQYF. The CDR3 nucleotides read TGTGCCAGCAGAGCCACCGGGGGAAGCACAGATACGCAGTATTTT.

This clonotype was observed a handful of times. The chain uses TRBV20-1 and TRBJ1-2; tentatively, D is TRBD1 (5 bases). There are 15 residues in the CDR3. The germline CDR1 and CDR2 sequences are DFQATT and SNEGSKA (reference sequence). The V and J ends lost 5 bases and 0 bases respectively, with 16 bases between them. The CDR3 sequence: CSALGRPPANYGYTF. The CDR3 DNA follows: TGCAGTGCTTTGGGACGGCCACCCGCTAACTATGGCTACACCTTC.